The T cell receptor (beta chain) described here comes from a study of post-analysis software for immune sequencing data. V gave up 5 bases and J gave up 9 bases, with 11 bases separating them. The CDR3 totals 12 residues. CDR1 and CDR2 from the germline V gene are SEHNR and FQNEAQ (reference sequence). General study points: Among 4 or 5 TRBV segments more frequent in patients than controls were TRBV5-6, TRBV5-1 and TRBV20-1. By F measure, strong co-clustering occurred among samples prepared in the same batch. For normalized Chao1 diversity, multiple sclerosis patients scored significantly lower than controls did.

The authors incorporated unique molecular identifiers into the TCR beta cDNA libraries. Starting from approximately 1 to 10 million T cells, the study yielded roughly 0.5 million cDNA molecules. TCRdb re-analysed the PCR reads in MiXCR, keeping a single row per CDR3 protein. The sample contains about 170,000 distinct CDR3 sequences, about 29% of which appear only once. Comments on this clonotype: The antigen is unknown.

The sequenced material came from blood. This TCR derives from a girl aged 5-17 years with multiple sclerosis. The rearrangement joins TRBV7-9 to TRBJ2-1; D remains ambiguous. The CDR3 DNA is TGTGCCAGCAGCCCCGTGGTACGTGAGCAGTTCTTC. Translating gives CASSPVVREQFF.